These 17 T cell receptor beta chains share one sample of origin, sequenced in a study of tumor-infiltrating lymphocytes in primary liver carcinoma. Unsorted bulk tissue, about 18-31 mg of it, served as the source for co-extraction of RNA and DNA. Constant-region priming of around 500 ng total RNA yielded TCR beta cDNA. The TCR beta library was amplified through three nested multiplex PCR rounds in a modified ARM-PCR procedure. Use of TRBV1-TRBV30 forward primers with a C-beta reverse primer characterized the first two PCR rounds, which lasted approximately 11 cycles each. From the multiplex PCR reads, TCRdb called clonotypes with MiXCR, one entry per CDR3 protein. In the table there are 20,000 to 25,000 distinct CDR3 sequences, around 84% of which are singletons. The sequencing input was liver tumor tissue from sampling region 2. Indicated subset: tumor region T2, inferior pole. All receptors derive from a woman between 25 and 40 years old with primary liver carcinoma and hepatitis B virus infection.

The count of this clonotype is one. A junction end diverges from the germline sequence, so it may reflect a read error. This chain uses TRBV2 with TRBJ1-1; the D is unclear. The CDR3 covers 13 residues. Per the germline V gene, CDR1 is SNHLY and CDR2 is FYNNEI. The CDR3 reads CASRSDSNTGAFF. The DNA for the CDR3 is TGTGCCAGCAGGTCGGATTCGAACACTGGAGCTTTCTTT.

The chain couples TRBV10-3 to TRBJ2-3; TRBD1 matches 8 bases. Losses at the gene ends were 4 bases for V and 6 bases for J; bases not matched to a gene: 9. This CDR3 is 15 amino acids long. Germline assignment: CDR1 ENHRY and CDR2 SYGVKD. The CDR3 DNA reads TGTGCCATCAGTGTACCAGGGACAGGTGCCGATACGCAGTATTTT. As protein: CAISVPGTGADTQYF.

Concerning this clonotype itself: Relative to the germline gene, one junction end is altered; a read error may explain this. The rearrangement joins TRBV7-9 to TRBJ2-1; no clear D. The CDR3 extends over 14 amino acids. Germline V lookup: CDR1 SEHNR, CDR2 FQNEAQ (reference sequence). The CDR3 DNA reads as TGTGTCAGCAGCTCTGAGGCCAATAACAATGAGCAGTTCTTC. Encoded protein: CVSSSEANNNEQFF.

In this sample, this clonotype turned up a few times. The genes are TRBV4-2 and TRBJ2-7, with 9 positions matching TRBD1. The CDR3 extends over 18 amino acids. The V gene end was trimmed by 3 bases and the J gene end by 6 bases; junction bases not matched to a gene: 18. The germline V gene has CDR1 LGHNA and CDR2 YNFKEQ. The CDR3 spells CASSQEHLGQGRPREQYF. CDR3 in DNA: TGTGCCAGCAGCCAGGAGCACTTAGGACAGGGGAGACCGCGCGAGCAGTACTTC.

The genes are TRBV11-2 and TRBJ2-3; D may be TRBD1 or TRBD2 (7 bases each). Between the trimmed V and J ends, which lost 8 bases and 3 bases, there was a span of 21 bases. Germline CDR1 is SGHAT and CDR2 is FQNNGV. This CDR3 region has 16 residues. CDR3 loop: CASCCRGGLRTDTQYF. As DNA, the CDR3 is TGTGCCAGCTGTTGCAGGGGGGGCCTAAGAACAGATACGCAGTATTTT.

CDR3 DNA: TGTGCCACTTGTGGGCGGAGGGTCCTGGTAGCCGAAATTATTCAGTACTTC. Translation: CATCGRRVLVAEIIQYF. This chain links TRBV6-1 with TRBJ2-4; tentatively, D is TRBD2 (6 bases). CDR1 is MNHNS and CDR2 is SASEGT in the germline V gene. This CDR3 spans 17 amino acids. Trimming shortened V by 10 bases and J by 10 bases, and 32 bases separated the two germline ends.

The rearrangement joins TRBV20-1 to TRBJ1-5, with no clear D. Germline CDR1 reads DFQATT; CDR2 reads SNEGSKA (reference sequence). The CDR3 is 13 residues long. The germline V and J ends were trimmed by 3 bases and 3 bases, with 9 bases remaining between them. The CDR3 bases are TGCAGTGCTAGGGGGATCGACAATCAGCCCCAGCATTTT. Its translation: CSARGIDNQPQHF.

A remark on this clonotype: It is likely a read error, because the conserved phenylalanine at the end of the CDR3 is missing. The chain joins TRBV11-2 to TRBJ2-2; TRBD2 agrees at 9 bases. The CDR3 has 16 amino acids. Germline CDR1 and CDR2: SGHAT and FQNNGV. CDR3 amino acids: CASSLVALAGTGELFS. CDR3 DNA: TGCGCCAGCAGCTTAGTGGCGCTAGCGGGAACGGGGGAGCTGTTTTCC.

This clonotype is medium-sized (0.01 to 0.1%) by share. The rearrangement links TRBV30 to TRBJ1-2; possible D gene TRBD1, 6 bases. This CDR3 has 14 residues. Germline CDR1 GTSNPN, CDR2 SVGIG (reference sequence). Between the trimmed V and J ends, which lost 0 bases and 4 bases, there was a span of 12 bases. The CDR3 coding sequence is TGTGCCTGGAGTGTACTCGGACAGCGCTATGGCTACACCTTC. This gives the protein CAWSVLGQRYGYTF.

Of note for this clonotype: The CDR3 does not end in the conserved phenylalanine or tryptophan, so this is likely a read error. J is TRBJ2-2 and V is TRBV28; D perhaps matches TRBD2 (5 bases). CDR1 MDHEN and CDR2 SYDVKM come from the germline V gene. There are 13 residues in the CDR3. CDR3 sequence (DNA): TGTACCAGCAGTTTGAGTGGGAGCGGGGAGCTGTTTATT. Its translation: CTSSLSGSGELFI.

The chain employs TRBV4-3 and TRBJ2-3, with a weak D call TRBD2 (6 bases). The CDR3 is 16 amino acids. V was shortened by 1 base and J by 7 bases, with 18 bases between the two germline ends. Germline values: CDR1 LGHNA, CDR2 YSLEER. CDR3 sequence: CASSQGFAGTRHTQYF. CDR3 in DNA: TGCGCCAGCAGCCAAGGTTTCGCGGGAACCAGACATACGCAGTATTTT.

Worth noting for this clonotype: The CDR3 ends on some other residue instead of the conserved phenylalanine or tryptophan, so this is likely a read error. V is TRBV12-3 or TRBV12-4 and J is TRBJ2-5; a possible D gene is TRBD2 (6 bases). CDR3 length: 15 residues. The V end was cut by 9 bases, the J end by 3 bases, with 20 bases between. The CDR3 spells CARSTYPGSEETQYL. The CDR3 nucleotides read TGTGCCAGGAGCACATATCCCGGGAGCGAAGAGACCCAGTACTTA.

This clonotype was seen just once. One end of the junction fails to match germline, which may point to a read error. The gene calls are TRBV5-4 and TRBJ2-3; either TRBD1 or TRBD2 may fit D (5 bases each). The CDR3 runs 12 residues. Germline V CDR1 and CDR2: SGHNT, YYREEE (reference sequence). CDR3 DNA sequence: TGTGCCAGCAGCCCGAGGTTGGGGGATACGCATTTT. Its translation is CASSPRLGDTHF.

On this clonotype: The junction departs from the called germline gene at one end, perhaps through a read error. This rearrangement joins TRBV7-9 to TRBJ2-3; D is uncertain. The CDR3 covers 13 residues. In germline, CDR1 is SEHNR, CDR2 FQNEAQ (reference sequence). In DNA form, the CDR3 reads TGTGCCTGCAGCTTGCAGGGCACAGATACGCAGTATTTT. Amino acid sequence: CACSLQGTDTQYF.

The V gene is TRBV19, the J gene TRBJ1-1, with 11 bases that match TRBD1. The CDR3 sequence is 15 residues long. The V gene's germline CDR1 is LNHDA and CDR2 SQIVND (reference sequence). After removal of 5 bases from V and 3 bases from J, the junction contained 5 bases not matched to a gene. CDR3 sequence reads: CASSYGTGGDTEAFF. CDR3 bases: TGTGCCAGTAGTTATGGGACAGGGGGAGACACTGAAGCTTTCTTT.

This clonotype was found once. The rearrangement joins TRBV7-9 to TRBJ2-1; TRBD2 aligns across 11 bases. There are 16 residues in the CDR3. V was pared by 5 bases and J by 10 bases, with 13 bases of the junction left unmatched. Germline CDR1 reads SEHNR; CDR2 reads FQNEAQ (reference sequence). CDR3 sequence: CASSPGTSGFTREQFF. DNA for the CDR3: TGTGCCAGCAGCCCAGGGACTAGCGGATTTACGCGGGAGCAGTTCTTC.

This clonotype showed up just a few times. A read error may explain this, as a much larger clone is one base away. The rearrangement uses TRBV12-3 or TRBV12-4 and TRBJ2-7, with TRBD2 as a possible D gene (5 bases). The CDR3 runs to 14 residues. CDR3 sequence reads: CVSSLHGEGNEQYF. The CDR3 nucleotides are TGTGTCAGCAGTTTACATGGAGAGGGCAACGAGCAGTACTTC.